The clone carrying this TCR beta chain occurred once. This sample is drawn from a study of shared clonotypes between healthy human individuals. Losses at the gene ends were 0 bases for V and 7 bases for J; bases not matched to a gene: 4. The germline V gene encodes CDR1 MGHRA and CDR2 YSYEKL. The CDR3 sequence is 15 residues long. Generated by immunoSEQ multiplex PCR, the TCRdb table keeps only in-frame clones and is missing some. The repertoire holds 750,000 to 1,000,000 clones, with about 91% as singletons. Naive CD8 cells, CD45RO-negative and positively selected for CCR7, excluded terminally differentiated effector memory CD45RA+ cells.

The rearrangement uses TRBV4-1 and TRBJ1-5; 9 nucleotides agree with TRBD1. The sequenced material came from naive CD8+ T cells sorted from blood. The receptor was derived from a man aged 25-40 years in good health. CDR3 loop: CASSQDRTGVQPQHF. The CDR3 bases are TGCGCCAGCAGCCAAGATAGGACAGGGGTGCAGCCCCAGCATTTT.